The rows below give T cell receptor beta chains drawn from one sample of a study of beta chain features in type 1 diabetes. Sequencing was performed with immunoSEQ multiplex PCR; in TCRdb, only in-frame clones are kept and a portion is missing. The table shows about 330,000 clones, with roughly 11% occurring only once. Input material: naive CD4+ T cells from blood. Every receptor here comes from a woman in her twenties or thirties in good health. CDR3s include the opening cysteine and the closing phenylalanine or tryptophan. Fields, in order: J gene, V gene, clone size, D gene, CDR3 protein, CDR3 DNA. A D gene is named only where the DNA matches it firmly. Clone size, where shown, is once, few, many, or a class for clones that have expanded.

TRBJ2-5,TRBV18,-,-,CASSPRQGSETQYF,TGTGCCAGCTCACCACGGCAGGGGTCGGAGACCCAGTACTTC
TRBJ2-1,TRBV19,-,-,CASRQGSGREQFF,TGTGCCAGTAGACAGGGTTCGGGGCGGGAGCAGTTCTTC
TRBJ2-3,TRBV5-6,few,-,CASSWQGSGTDTQYF,TGTGCCAGCAGTTGGCAGGGGAGTGGCACAGATACGCAGTATTTT
TRBJ1-1,TRBV29-1,few,TRBD1,CSVAQGMNTEAFF,TGCAGCGTGGCACAGGGGATGAACACTGAAGCTTTCTTT
TRBJ2-5,TRBV6-5,-,TRBD1,CASSPDRGRKTQYF,TGTGCCAGCAGCCCAGACAGGGGAAGGAAGACCCAGTACTTC
TRBJ2-5,TRBV5-6,-,-,CASSFGSGRETQYF,TGTGCCAGCAGCTTTGGCTCTGGGAGGGAGACCCAGTACTTC
TRBJ2-1,TRBV7-9,few,-,CASSPIQAEQFF,TGTGCCAGCAGCCCCATCCAGGCTGAGCAGTTCTTC
TRBJ2-2,TRBV5-1,few,TRBD2,CASSPIAGTNTGELFF,TGCGCCAGCAGCCCGATAGCGGGGACGAACACCGGGGAGCTGTTTTTT
TRBJ1-2,TRBV7-2,few,TRBD1,CASSAPGQGKYGYTF,TGTGCCAGCAGCGCACCGGGACAGGGGAAATATGGCTACACCTTC
TRBJ1-4,TRBV5-1,few,TRBD1,CASSIRDRDEKLFF,TGCGCCAGCAGCATCCGGGACAGGGACGAAAAACTGTTTTTT
TRBJ2-4,TRBV9,few,TRBD2,CASSPGTSGSNIQYF,TGTGCCAGCAGCCCAGGGACTAGCGGGAGCAACATTCAGTACTTC
TRBJ2-7,TRBV18,few,TRBD1,CASSPQDRALYEQYF,TGTGCCAGCTCACCACAAGACAGGGCCTTGTACGAGCAGTACTTC
TRBJ2-1,TRBV5-1,few,TRBD2,CASRRVEAGRSYNEQFF,TGCGCCAGCAGGAGGGTGGAAGCGGGAAGGAGCTACAATGAGCAGTTCTTC
TRBJ2-4,TRBV7-3,-,-,CASSLNPQGAKNIQYF,TGTGCCAGCAGCCTAAACCCTCAGGGCGCCAAAAACATTCAGTACTTC
TRBJ2-1,TRBV28,-,-,CASSPPLAFVGEQFF,TGTGCCAGCAGTCCGCCCCTAGCTTTCGTCGGGGAGCAGTTCTTC
TRBJ1-2,TRBV9,-,TRBD1,CASSVEKGTGDGYTF,TGTGCCAGCAGCGTAGAAAAAGGGACAGGGGATGGCTACACCTTC
TRBJ2-2,TRBV7-7,-,-,CASSSKNTGELFF,TGTGCTAGCAGCTCCAAAAACACCGGGGAGCTGTTTTTT
TRBJ2-7,TRBV2,few,TRBD1,CASSGEDRALSYEQYF,TGTGCCAGCAGTGGAGAGGACAGGGCTCTGAGTTACGAGCAGTACTTC
TRBJ1-2,TRBV2,-,-,CASRVGRGGLEGYTF,TGTGCCAGCAGAGTGGGCCGAGGGGGATTAGAGGGCTACACCTTC
TRBJ2-1,TRBV4-3,few,-,CASSQDSLAQYNEQFF,TGCGCCAGCAGCCAAGATTCACTAGCCCAATACAATGAGCAGTTCTTC
TRBJ2-1,TRBV5-1,-,TRBD2,CASSPTSGSYNEQFF,TGCGCCAGCAGCCCGACTAGCGGGAGTTACAATGAGCAGTTCTTC
TRBJ2-2,TRBV10-3,-,TRBD1,CAIRSGTGDTGELFF,TGTGCCATCAGGTCCGGGACAGGGGACACCGGGGAGCTGTTTTTT
TRBJ2-7,TRBV30,-,-,CAWSVRTLSSYEQYF,TGTGCCTGGAGTGTGAGGACTCTGAGCTCCTACGAGCAGTACTTC
TRBJ2-5,TRBV5-1,-,TRBD1,CASSWDRAKETQYF,TGCGCCAGCAGCTGGGACAGGGCTAAAGAGACCCAGTACTTC
TRBJ2-1,TRBV7-6,few,TRBD2,CASSSSGRQNNEQFF,TGTGCCAGCAGCTCAAGCGGGAGACAAAACAATGAGCAGTTCTTC
TRBJ2-2,TRBV9,few,TRBD2,CASSVAPTSGSTGELFF,TGTGCCAGCAGCGTAGCTCCGACTAGCGGGTCCACCGGGGAGCTGTTTTTT
TRBJ2-7,TRBV7-9,-,TRBD2,CASSQGLAGGGSYEQYF,TGTGCCAGCAGCCAAGGACTAGCGGGAGGTGGCTCCTACGAGCAGTACTTC
TRBJ1-1,TRBV5-1,few,TRBD1,CASSLAGGQGAREAFF,TGCGCCAGCAGCTTGGCCGGGGGACAGGGGGCGAGGGAAGCTTTCTTT
TRBJ2-1,TRBV20-1,-,-,CSAFNREEQFF,TGCAGTGCTTTTAACAGGGAGGAGCAGTTCTTC
TRBJ2-5,TRBV28,-,-,CASSSGQGPETQYF,TGTGCCAGCAGTAGTGGGCAGGGCCCTGAGACCCAGTACTTC
TRBJ2-1,TRBV7-9,-,TRBD2,CASSLTISGSYNEQFF,TGTGCCAGCAGCCTCACCATTAGCGGGAGTTACAATGAGCAGTTCTTC
TRBJ2-1,TRBV11-2,few,TRBD2,CASSSSRGSGPRNEQFF,TGTGCCAGCAGCTCCAGCCGAGGTAGCGGGCCCCGCAATGAGCAGTTCTTC
TRBJ1-2,TRBV7-9,few,-,CASSFIEGGYTF,TGTGCCAGCAGCTTTATCGAGGGTGGCTACACCTTC
TRBJ2-2,TRBV5-1,-,TRBD2,CASSEASGLNTGELFF,TGCGCCAGCAGCGAAGCTAGCGGGCTTAACACCGGGGAGCTGTTTTTT
TRBJ1-4,TRBV7-9,few,-,CVGGDNEKLFF,TGTGTGGGGGGGGACAATGAAAAACTGTTTTTT
TRBJ1-4,TRBV5-1,few,-,CASRRQGGEKLFF,TGCGCCAGCAGACGGCAGGGTGGCGAAAAACTGTTTTTT
TRBJ1-5,TRBV19,-,-,CASSPGGSNQPQHF,TGTGCCAGTAGTCCGGGAGGGAGCAATCAGCCCCAGCATTTT
TRBJ2-7,TRBV28,few,-,CASSSLGGSGYEQYF,TGTGCCAGCAGTTCGCTGGGGGGTAGCGGCTACGAGCAGTACTTC
TRBJ2-3,TRBV7-7,few,-,CASSLEVGDTQYF,TGTGCTAGCAGCCTGGAGGTAGGAGATACGCAGTATTTT
TRBJ2-7,TRBV11-2,-,-,CASSLDRLERSF,TGTGCCAGCAGCTTAGATCGGTTAGAAAGGAGCTTC
TRBJ2-5,TRBV7-9,-,TRBD1,CASSLRTGQQETQYF,TGTGCCAGCAGCTTGAGGACAGGCCAACAAGAGACCCAGTACTTC
TRBJ2-7,TRBV6-6,-,TRBD2,CASSRLAGAYEQYF,TGTGCCAGCAGTCGTTTAGCGGGAGCCTACGAGCAGTACTTC
TRBJ2-7,TRBV19,few,TRBD2,CASSRTSGNYEQYF,TGTGCCAGTAGTAGGACTAGCGGGAACTACGAGCAGTACTTC
TRBJ2-7,TRBV5-1,few,TRBD2,CASSSGTSYFYEQYF,TGCGCCAGCAGCTCCGGGACTAGCTATTTCTACGAGCAGTACTTC
TRBJ2-4,TRBV28,-,-,CASRETKNIQYF,TGTGCCAGCCGCGAAACCAAAAACATTCAGTACTTC
TRBJ2-7,TRBV28,few,TRBD2,CASSSGTSAEYEQYF,TGTGCCAGCAGTTCAGGGACTAGCGCGGAATACGAGCAGTACTTC
TRBJ2-3,TRBV7-3,few,TRBD1,CASSPSLGTGTDTQYF,TGTGCCAGCAGCCCAAGCCTTGGGACAGGCACAGATACGCAGTATTTT
TRBJ2-6,TRBV9,-,-,CASSERGSGGLGSGANVLTF,TGTGCCAGCAGCGAGAGAGGGTCTGGAGGGCTTGGCTCTGGGGCCAACGTCCTGACTTTC
TRBJ2-1,TRBV28,few,-,CATAKETPLRGQFF,TGTGCCACCGCAAAAGAGACACCACTTCGGGGGCAGTTCTTC
TRBJ1-5,TRBV7-8,few,-,CASSQEGPLNQPQHF,TGTGCCAGCAGCCAGGAGGGACCTCTTAATCAGCCCCAGCATTTT
TRBJ2-6,TRBV5-4,few,-,CASSFGGANVLTF,TGTGCCAGCAGCTTCGGGGGGGCCAACGTCCTGACTTTC
TRBJ2-2,TRBV6-5,-,TRBD2,CASRGTSITGELFF,TGTGCCAGCAGGGGGACTAGCATCACCGGGGAGCTGTTTTTT
TRBJ2-1,TRBV30,-,TRBD1,CAWSVWGHRGPYNEQFF,TGTGCCTGGAGTGTTTGGGGTCACAGGGGCCCCTACAATGAGCAGTTCTTC
TRBJ1-4,TRBV7-8,few,TRBD1,CASSGYRGANEKLFF,TGTGCCAGCAGCGGGTACAGGGGCGCTAATGAAAAACTGTTTTTT
TRBJ2-3,TRBV7-3,few,-,CASSRTEDTQYF,TGTGCCAGCAGCCGGACAGAAGATACGCAGTATTTT
TRBJ2-7,TRBV9,few,-,CASSVLAESSYEQYF,TGTGCCAGCAGCGTGTTAGCGGAGAGCTCCTACGAGCAGTACTTC
TRBJ2-4,TRBV7-2,few,-,CASSLALLAKNIQYF,TGTGCCAGCAGCTTAGCTCTTCTAGCCAAAAACATTCAGTACTTC
TRBJ2-7,TRBV4-1,few,-,CASSQEVAVSSYEQYF,TGCGCCAGCAGCCAAGAAGTTGCGGTTAGCTCCTACGAGCAGTACTTC
TRBJ2-3,TRBV7-9,few,TRBD2,CASSYTSGYGGTDTQYF,TGTGCCAGCAGCTATACTAGCGGCTATGGGGGCACAGATACGCAGTATTTT
TRBJ2-1,TRBV28,few,TRBD2,CASLAGGNEQFF,TGTGCCAGCCTTGCGGGGGGGAATGAGCAGTTCTTC